What follows are 20 T cell receptor beta chains derived from one specimen sequenced in a study of beta chain features in type 1 diabetes. TCRB transcripts that were expressed got sequenced, as all of the isolated RNA had been reverse transcribed. The repertoire was sequenced with immunoSEQ multiplex PCR; TCRdb's copy has only in-frame clones and lacks some. The data contain more than 300,000 clones, roughly 12% of them seen just once; the ten biggest clones take up approximately 0.015%. Sequencing used naive CD4+ T cells from blood. These receptors were collected from a man aged 18 to 35 in good health.

Concerning this clone itself: This specimen includes other DNA sequences encoding the same CDR3. J is TRBJ2-6 and V is TRBV5-1; D not certain. Germline V gene sequence: CDR1 SGHRS, CDR2 YFSETQ. The CDR3 length is 15 residues. Trimming left V 4 bases short and J 4 bases short, with 12 bases between. In DNA form, the CDR3 reads TGCGCCAGCAGCCCTGGGCGTTCAGGGGCCAACGTCCTGACTTTC. Translated, it gives CASSPGRSGANVLTF.

The chain carries TRBV19 and TRBJ1-4; no definite D call. The CDR3 runs to 14 residues. The V gene's germline CDR1 is LNHDA and CDR2 SQIVND (reference sequence). V was shortened by 8 bases and J by 4 bases, with 14 bases between the two germline ends. In nucleotides, the CDR3 is TGTGCCAGTGCGGATTGGGAGAGTAATGAAAAACTGTTTTTT. Translated: CASADWESNEKLFF.

This clone came up a few times. The chain links TRBV11-1 to TRBJ2-1; TRBD1 is a possible D gene (5 bases). Trimming cost V 2 bases and J 8 bases, with 10 bases left between them. The CDR3 sequence is 13 residues long. CDR1 SGHAT and CDR2 FQDESV come from the germline V gene (reference sequence). The chain's CDR3 is CASSLPRAYEQFF. The CDR3 coding sequence is TGTGCCAGCAGCTTACCCAGGGCATATGAGCAGTTCTTC. Complete variable domain (other parts from reference TRBV11-1 and TRBJ2-1): EAEVAQSPRYKITEKSQAVAFWCDPISGHATLYWYRQILGQGPELLVQFQDESVVDDSQLPKDRFSAERLKGVDSTLKIQPAELGDSAMYLCASSLPRAYEQFFGPGTRLTVL.

This clone was seen a handful of times. This chain uses TRBV30 with TRBJ1-2; 7 positions match TRBD1. J lost 2 bases, V lost 2 bases, and 5 bases had no gene match. The length of the CDR3 is 14 residues. CDR1 is GTSNPN, CDR2 SVGIG, per germline (reference sequence). CDR3 amino acids: CAWSPGQTNYGYTF. The CDR3, as DNA: TGTGCCTGGAGTCCGGGACAGACAAACTATGGCTACACCTTC.

CDR3 protein: CATSSHRGNQPQHF. The CDR3 nucleotides read TGTGCCACCAGCAGCCACAGGGGCAATCAGCCCCAGCATTTT. This chain connects TRBV15 to TRBJ1-5; a possible D gene is TRBD1 (6 bases). There are 14 residues in the CDR3. V was trimmed by 3 bases and J by 2 bases, leaving 8 bases between them. Germline V gives CDR1 LNHNV, CDR2 YYDKDF (reference sequence).

A few counts support this clone. This chain connects TRBV5-1 to TRBJ2-7; 8 positions match TRBD1. The CDR3 has 16 residues. V lost 0 bases, J lost 3 bases, and 8 bases stayed unmatched. Germline assignment: CDR1 SGHRS and CDR2 YFSETQ. The CDR3 region is CASSLGSGQAIYEQYF. The CDR3 DNA reads TGCGCCAGCAGCTTGGGCTCGGGACAGGCAATCTACGAGCAGTACTTC.

The table lists this clone with a few counts. V gene TRBV10-3 combines with J gene TRBJ2-7; tentative D call: TRBD1 (6 bases). Between the trimmed V and J ends, which lost 5 bases and 1 base, there was a span of 15 bases. The CDR3 contains 15 residues. From germline, CDR1 is ENHRY and CDR2 SYGVKD. CDR3 coding DNA: TGTGCCATCAGTCCGACAGGACCGACTTCCTACGAGCAGTACTTC. It is translated as CAISPTGPTSYEQYF.

This clone has more than one count but fewer than ten. This sequence joins TRBV5-1 and TRBJ2-1, with 12 bases fitting TRBD2. Trimming removed 6 bases from V and 8 bases from J; junction bases left unmatched: 9. This CDR3 comprises 15 residues. CDR1 is SGHRS and CDR2 is YFSETQ in the germline V gene. Here the CDR3 DNA reads TGCGCCAGCACCCTCCCGACTAGCGGGAGTCATGAGCAGTTCTTC. Residues: CASTLPTSGSHEQFF.

This clone came up a few times. The chain recombines TRBV7-3 with TRBJ1-2; the match to TRBD1 covers 9 bases. This CDR3 spans 14 amino acids. In germline, CDR1 is SGHTA, CDR2 FQGTGA. The trim removed 1 base at V and 8 bases at J, leaving 5 bases unmatched. The CDR3, as DNA: TGTGCCAGCAGCTTAATGGGGACAGGGATCGGCTACACCTTC. Protein product: CASSLMGTGIGYTF.

This clone was detected only a few times. The genes are TRBV5-4 and TRBJ1-2; D not certain. With 4 bases removed from V and 6 bases from J, the gap between germline ends came to 13 bases. CDR3 length equals 13 residues. Germline V CDR1 and CDR2: SGHNT, YYREEE (reference sequence). The CDR3 here is CASSPGSGDGYTF. The CDR3 coding sequence is TGTGCCAGCAGCCCGGGATCTGGGGATGGCTACACCTTC.

This clone was picked up a small number of times. CDR3 bases: TGTGCCAGCTCACCACTCGACGAGCAGTACTTC. It encodes CASSPLDEQYF. This chain uses TRBV18 with TRBJ2-7; D is undetermined. The CDR3 runs to 11 residues. CDR1 is KGHSH, CDR2 LQKENI, per germline. The V end was cut by 1 base, the J end by 5 bases, with 3 bases between.

This sequence joins TRBV7-3 and TRBJ2-3, with 11 nucleotides matching TRBD2. The CDR3 has 14 residues. Germline V gene sequence: CDR1 SGHTA, CDR2 FQGTGA. V shed 3 bases, J shed 6 bases, and the junction held 2 bases outside the gene matches. The CDR3 here is CASSFGTSGDTQYF. As DNA, the CDR3 is TGTGCCAGCAGCTTCGGGACTAGCGGCGATACGCAGTATTTT.

This clone was observed a few times. The chain has TRBV5-4 and TRBJ2-7, with D possibly matching TRBD1 (6 bases). V was cut by 3 bases and J by 4 bases, with 8 bases left in between. CDR1 and CDR2 (germline): SGHNT, YYREEE (reference sequence). This CDR3 has 12 amino acids. In DNA form, the CDR3 reads TGTGCCAGCAGCTCCACAGGGTACGAGCAGTACTTC. Protein sequence: CASSSTGYEQYF. The variable domain in full, completed from reference TRBV5-4 and TRBJ2-7, reads ETGVTQSPTHLIKTRGQQVTLRCSSQSGHNTVSWYQQALGQGPQFIFQYYREEENGRGNFPPRFSGLQFPNYSSELNVNALELDDSALYLCASSSTGYEQYFGPGTRLTVT.

The rearrangement links TRBV29-1 to TRBJ1-5, with a tentative D call TRBD1 (6 bases). The V end was cut by 4 bases, the J end by 0 bases, with 10 bases between. The CDR3 is 14 amino acids. The V gene's germline CDR1 is SQVTM and CDR2 ANQGSEA. For the CDR3, the DNA is TGCAGCGTTGTTTGGACAGATAGCAATCAGCCCCAGCATTTT. Its translation: CSVVWTDSNQPQHF.

V is TRBV28 and J is TRBJ2-2, with a tentative D call TRBD1 (5 bases). This CDR3 has 13 residues. Between the trimmed V and J ends, which lost 11 bases and 4 bases, there was a span of 14 bases. Germline assignment: CDR1 MDHEN and CDR2 SYDVKM. CDR3 DNA: TGTGCCGGACAAGGGGAACTCACCGGGGAGCTGTTTTTT. Amino acid sequence: CAGQGELTGELFF.

The genes are TRBV6-6 and TRBJ1-1; D is uncertain. The V gene's germline CDR1 is MNHNY and CDR2 SVGAGI (reference sequence). V was clipped by 5 bases and J by 8 bases, with 9 bases between them. The CDR3 loop spans 11 amino acids. In nucleotides, the CDR3 is TGTGCCAGCAGTCTAGAGAGGGAAGCTTTCTTT. Translation: CASSLEREAFF.

This clone was counted a few times. The chain carries TRBV14 and TRBJ2-7; 7 positions match TRBD1. The CDR3 extends over 15 amino acids. Germline V gives CDR1 SGHDN, CDR2 FVKESK. V was clipped by 5 bases and J by 3 bases; unmatched bases: 10. The CDR3, as DNA: TGTGCCAGCAGCTATCTACAGGGGATCGGCTACGAGCAGTACTTC. Protein product: CASSYLQGIGYEQYF.

The chain links TRBV11-2 to TRBJ2-1; 13 positions match TRBD2. The junction had 3 bases not matched to a gene; V was cut back by 5 bases and J by 2 bases. Germline CDR1 and CDR2: SGHAT and FQNNGV. The CDR3 loop spans 16 amino acids. The DNA for the CDR3 is TGTGCCAGCAGCGCAGGACTAGCGGGGGCCTACAATGAGCAGTTCTTC. It codes for CASSAGLAGAYNEQFF.

This clone was seen a few times. This chain links TRBV6-4 with TRBJ2-1; 7 nucleotides line up with TRBD2. Per germline, CDR1 MRHNA and CDR2 SNTAGT. With 4 bases clipped from V and 5 bases from J, the junction kept 2 bases outside the gene matches. The CDR3 length is 13 residues. CDR3 nucleotide sequence: TGTGCCAGCAGTGTACGGGAGGACAATGAGCAGTTCTTC. Translation gives CASSVREDNEQFF.

This clone was detected a few times. The chain joins TRBV19 to TRBJ2-7, with D possibly matching TRBD1 (6 bases). V lost 6 bases, J lost 2 bases, and 17 bases lay in between. The germline gives CDR1 LNHDA, CDR2 SQIVND (reference sequence). The CDR3 spans 15 residues. CDR3 sequence: CASREQMTGTYEQYF. CDR3 coding DNA: TGTGCCAGTAGGGAACAGATGACAGGCACCTACGAGCAGTACTTC.